Following are 19 T cell receptor beta chains from one sample sequenced in a study of blood T cell repertoires in COVID-19. Assay used: immunoSEQ multiplex PCR; TCRdb lists only in-frame clones, some missing. The sample includes approximately 300,000 clones, around 82% of them seen just once. Sequencing was done on a sample of peripheral blood. These receptors all stem from a woman aged 50 to 60 with acute or convalescent COVID-19.

This clone was detected only once. The chain joins TRBV7-2 to TRBJ1-1; no firm D call. Germline values: CDR1 SGHTA, CDR2 FQGNSA. The CDR3 is 13 residues long. V was clipped by 2 bases and J by 7 bases, with 11 bases between them. The CDR3 protein is CASSLFAENEAFF. CDR3 sequence (DNA): TGTGCCAGCAGCTTATTTGCGGAAAATGAAGCTTTCTTT.

The V gene is TRBV5-1, the J gene TRBJ2-6; no definite D call. Germline V lookup: CDR1 SGHRS, CDR2 YFSETQ. V lost 3 bases and J lost 3, with 10 bases in between. The CDR3 consists of 15 residues. The DNA for the CDR3 is TGCGCCAGCAGCTCATGGGCCGGTGGGGCCAACGTCCTGACTTTC. Translating gives CASSSWAGGANVLTF.

V usage is TRBV5-6 and J usage is TRBJ2-7; 8 bases map to TRBD1. V was clipped by 4 bases and J by 2 bases; unmatched bases: 11. CDR1 SGHDT and CDR2 YYEEEE come from the germline V gene. The CDR3 is 16 residues long. The CDR3 sequence is CASSGTSGQATYEQYV. In nucleotides, the CDR3 is TGTGCCAGCAGCGGCACCTCGGGACAGGCAACCTACGAGCAGTACGTC.

This chain links TRBV4-1 with TRBJ1-4; TRBD1 agrees at 9 bases. J gave up 8 bases and V 2 bases, and 6 bases lay outside the gene matches. The CDR3 covers 15 residues. Germline assignment: CDR1 MGHRA and CDR2 YSYEKL. The CDR3 region is CASSQTGTGREKLFF. Here the CDR3 DNA reads TGCGCCAGCAGCCAAACCGGGACAGGGCGGGAAAAACTGTTTTTT.

This clone has just a few counts. V gene TRBV24-1 combines with J gene TRBJ2-3; 7 bases map to TRBD1. Germline-derived CDR1 and CDR2 are KGHDR and SFDVKD. V gave up 10 bases and J gave up 2 bases; unmatched junction bases: 11. CDR3 length: 15 residues. The CDR3 DNA reads as TGTGCCACAAGTCCCAGGGACAGCTCCACAGATACGCAGTATTTT. As protein: CATSPRDSSTDTQYF.

This clone was detected once. J is TRBJ2-1 and V is TRBV7-9; TRBD2 agrees at 8 bases. Germline V CDR1 and CDR2: SEHNR, FQNEAQ (reference sequence). Germline trimming cut 0 bases from V and 16 bases from J; bases unmatched to any gene: 8. The CDR3 sequence is 13 residues long. This CDR3 reads CASSLALVAGPFF. CDR3 nucleotides: TGTGCCAGCAGCTTAGCGTTGGTAGCGGGGCCCTTCTTC.

This clone was seen once. The chain combines TRBV3-1 (or the pseudogene TRBV3-2) with TRBJ2-2, with 10 bases that match TRBD2. This CDR3 is 16 amino acids long. Trimming took 4 bases from V and 5 from J; bases not matched to a gene: 7. CDR1 and CDR2 (germline): LGHDT, YNNKEL (reference sequence). The CDR3 DNA reads as TGTGCCAGCAGCCGAACTAGCGGGGTGAGAACCGGGGAGCTGTTTTTT. It is translated as CASSRTSGVRTGELFF.

Turning to this clone: The same CDR3 arises from other DNA sequences in this sample as well. V and J are TRBV2 and TRBJ1-5; D is possibly TRBD1 (6 bases). V lost 11 bases, J lost 3 bases, and 23 bases lay in between. Germline V gives CDR1 SNHLY, CDR2 FYNNEI. The CDR3 runs 16 residues. This CDR3 is CARGWGGGGVNQPQHF. DNA for the CDR3: TGTGCCCGCGGGTGGGGCGGGGGCGGCGTCAATCAGCCCCAGCATTTT.

As regards this clone: At one end the junction does not follow the germline gene, possibly because of a read error. The same CDR3 can be traced to other DNA sequences in this sample. This chain joins TRBV9 and TRBJ1-5; D might be TRBD1 (5 bases). CDR3 size: 15 residues. From germline, CDR1 is SGDLS and CDR2 YYNGEE. The CDR3 loop is CASSVDGQGNQPQHF. The CDR3 DNA reads TGTGCCAGCAGCGTAGATGGGCAGGGCAACCAGCCCCAGCATTTT. Drawing the rest from reference TRBV9 and TRBJ1-5, the complete variable domain is DSGVTQTPKHLITATGQRVTLRCSPRSGDLSVYWYQQSLDQGLQFLIQYYNGEERAKGNILERFSAQQFPDLHSELNLSSLELGDSALYFCASSVDGQGNQPQHFGDGTRLSIL.

The chain is built from TRBV7-2 and TRBJ1-3; TRBD1 matches at 7 bases. The CDR3 totals 18 residues. The ends lost 0 bases at V and 4 bases at J; junction bases unmatched: 12. In germline, CDR1 is SGHTA, CDR2 FQGNSA. This CDR3 reads CASSLATPLTGRGNTIYF. The CDR3, as DNA: TGTGCCAGCAGCTTAGCAACACCATTGACAGGGAGGGGAAACACCATATATTTT.

Note on this clone: An end of the junction does not agree with germline; a read error may underlie this. The chain is built from TRBV19 and TRBJ1-5; weak D call: TRBD1 (6 bases). In germline, CDR1 is LNHDA, CDR2 SQIVND (reference sequence). This CDR3 has 14 amino acids. The CDR3 sequence: CASSIGTPNQPHHF. The CDR3 nucleotides read TGTGCCAGTAGTATCGGGACACCCAATCAGCCCCATCATTTT.

The table lists this clone with a count of one. The chain links TRBV20-1 to TRBJ2-5; D is unclear. The CDR3 extends over 13 amino acids. Germline lookup yields CDR1 DFQATT and CDR2 SNEGSKA (reference sequence). Trimming took off 3 bases at V and 1 base at J, with 9 bases between the two ends. In DNA form, the CDR3 reads TGCAGTGCTAGTGCGACAAGCCAAGAGACCCAGTACTTC. It is translated as CSASATSQETQYF.

The J gene is TRBJ2-3, the V gene TRBV7-9; TRBD2 matches at 12 bases. CDR1 is SEHNR and CDR2 is FQNEAQ in the germline V gene (reference sequence). The CDR3 sequence is 17 residues long. Trimming cost V 1 base and J 4 bases; bases outside gene matches: 6. The CDR3, as DNA: TGTGCCAGCAGCTTAGGACTAGCGGGAGTTTCGGCAGATACGCAGTATTTT. It codes for CASSLGLAGVSADTQYF.

The chain carries TRBV7-2 and TRBJ1-6; 8 nucleotides align to TRBD1. V trimming: 6 bases; J trimming: 6 bases; junction bases outside the gene matches: 10. The CDR3 length is 16 residues. Germline loops: CDR1 SGHTA, CDR2 FQGNSA. The CDR3, as DNA: TGTGCCAGCAGTCAAGGACAGGGAAGTTTTAATTCACCCCTCCACTTT. This codes for CASSQGQGSFNSPLHF.

This clone was detected a few times. The chain joins TRBV19 to TRBJ2-5; tentatively, D is TRBD1 (5 bases). The germline V gene has CDR1 LNHDA and CDR2 SQIVND (reference sequence). The CDR3 is 12 amino acids. V shed 5 bases and J shed 4 bases, with 8 bases lying between them. CDR3 sequence reads: CASSRQGETQYF. CDR3 coding DNA: TGTGCCAGTAGTCGCCAGGGAGAGACCCAGTACTTC.

V usage is TRBV19 and J usage is TRBJ2-1; D gene unclear. The CDR3 spans 12 residues. Germline loops: CDR1 LNHDA, CDR2 SQIVND (reference sequence). V lost 1 base and J lost 10, with 8 bases in between. Here the CDR3 DNA reads TGTGCCAGTAGTATAGGCGGTCTGGAGCAGTTCTTC. Residues: CASSIGGLEQFF.

This clone is a singleton in its sample. V is TRBV6-2 or TRBV6-3 and J is TRBJ2-1; perhaps TRBD2 as D (6 bases). This CDR3 has 14 amino acids. The V gene lost 4 bases and the J gene lost 7 bases, with 14 bases spanning the gap. The germline V gene has CDR1 MNHEY and CDR2 SVGEGT. The CDR3: CASSFGGGFNEQFF. In nucleotides, the CDR3 is TGTGCCAGCAGTTTCGGAGGAGGGTTTAATGAGCAGTTCTTC.

This clone was seen once. The chain has TRBV7-2 and TRBJ2-7, with 8 bases that match TRBD1. Losses at the gene ends were 5 bases for V and 5 bases for J; bases not matched to a gene: 8. Germline-derived CDR1 and CDR2 are SGHTA and FQGNSA. The CDR3 runs 14 residues. The CDR3 nucleotides read TGTGCCAGCAGCAGACGGACAGGGTGGGACGAGCAGTACTTC. Protein sequence: CASSRRTGWDEQYF.

This clone was detected only once. This chain uses TRBV5-1 with TRBJ2-5, with TRBD2 matching 10 bases. The J segment lost 2 bases and the V segment lost 3 bases, leaving 4 bases of the junction unmatched. Germline CDR1 is SGHRS and CDR2 is YFSETQ. The CDR3 runs 15 residues. The CDR3, as DNA: TGCGCCAGCAGCTCGGGACTAGCGCATCAAGAGACCCAGTACTTC. This translates into CASSSGLAHQETQYF.